This entry describes one T cell receptor beta chain. At one boundary the junction diverges from the germline segment, which might be a read error. The sample belongs to a study of neoadjuvant anti-PD-1 for oral cavity cancer. Specified time point: after neoadjuvant nivolumab, at surgical resection. Stage II-IVA oral cavity squamous cell carcinoma was new and untreated by systemic or radiation therapy. Germline loops: CDR1 SGHDT, CDR2 YYEEEE. This CDR3 comprises 13 residues. Some clones are missing from TCRdb's copy, which holds only in-frame ones; the method was immunoSEQ multiplex PCR. The table shows approximately 8,400 clones, with around 80% occurring only once.

The sample was PBMCs, taken after nivolumab (anti-PD-1) treatment. The gene calls are TRBV5-6 and TRBJ2-3, with D perhaps matching TRBD2 (5 bases). The TCR was taken from a person between 40 and 85 years old with oral cavity squamous cell carcinoma. CDR3 in DNA: TGTGCCGGCAGCTTGAGGGGCACAGATACGCAGTATTTT. This gives the protein CAGSLRGTDTQYF.